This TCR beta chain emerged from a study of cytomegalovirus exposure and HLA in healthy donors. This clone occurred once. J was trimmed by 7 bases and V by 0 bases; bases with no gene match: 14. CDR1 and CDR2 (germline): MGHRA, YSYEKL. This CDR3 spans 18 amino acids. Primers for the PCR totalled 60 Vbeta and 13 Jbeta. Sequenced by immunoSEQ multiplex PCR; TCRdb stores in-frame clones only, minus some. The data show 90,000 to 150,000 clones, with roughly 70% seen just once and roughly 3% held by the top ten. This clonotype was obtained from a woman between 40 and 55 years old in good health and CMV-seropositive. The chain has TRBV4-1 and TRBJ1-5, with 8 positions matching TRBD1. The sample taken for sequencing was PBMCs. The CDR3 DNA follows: TGCGCCAGCAGCCAAGAATATGCAGGGGGCGCTTTCCGGCAGCCCCAGCATTTT. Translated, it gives CASSQEYAGGAFRQPQHF.